These 8 T cell receptor beta chains were sequenced from one sample in a study of T cells expressing NK-cell markers. TCRdb re-called the 5' RACE reads and gives one entry per CDR3 protein, without DNA. The sample data list just under 150,000 distinct CDR3 sequences. Sequences were obtained from blood T cells: a sorted CD56 or NKG2C T cell subset, CD4+ or CD8+ T cells, or bulk PBMC T cells (not recorded which). Receptor source: a man between 18 and 29 years old in good health.

The gene calls are TRBV7-2 and TRBJ2-7; the D call from TCRdb, TRBD2, cannot be confirmed without DNA. This CDR3 region has 17 residues. Per germline, CDR1 SGHTA and CDR2 FQGNSA. The CDR3 region is CASSLAGLAGGPYEQYF.

The chain joins TRBV29-1 to TRBJ2-3; TCRdb picks TRBD2, but there is no DNA to check that call. The CDR3 loop spans 17 amino acids. From germline, CDR1 is SQVTM and CDR2 ANQGSEA. The CDR3 region is CSVEDGGGTSDTDTQYF.

The V gene is TRBV7-9, the J gene TRBJ2-5; TCRdb proposes TRBD2, but this gene call is untestable without DNA. Germline V gene lookup returns CDR1 SEHNR and CDR2 FQNEAQ (reference sequence). CDR3 length equals 15 residues. The CDR3 is CASSPTSGPQETQYF.

J is TRBJ2-3 and V is TRBV27; lacking DNA, the TRBD2 call made by TCRdb goes unchecked. Germline V CDR1 and CDR2: MNHEY, SMNVEV (reference sequence). The CDR3 spans 13 residues. The CDR3 reads CASRKREWDTQYF.

This sequence joins TRBV2 and TRBJ2-5; the D call from TCRdb, TRBD2, cannot be confirmed without DNA. This CDR3 is built from 14 residues. The germline V gene encodes CDR1 SNHLY and CDR2 FYNNEI. The CDR3 protein is CASSTLAGDETQYF.

The chain recombines TRBV6-2 or TRBV6-3 with TRBJ2-7. This CDR3 contains 14 residues. Germline V gives CDR1 MNHEY, CDR2 SVGEGT. CDR3 protein: CASSPDISGYEQYF.

This rearrangement joins TRBV19 to TRBJ2-1; no DNA is available, so the TRBD1 call from TCRdb remains unchecked. This CDR3 has 15 residues. The germline CDR1 and CDR2 sequences are LNHDA and SQIVND (reference sequence). CDR3 loop: CASSIESRVDNEQFF.

This chain links TRBV20-1 with TRBJ2-1; the D call from TCRdb, TRBD2, cannot be confirmed without DNA. Germline CDR1 DFQATT, CDR2 SNEGSKA (reference sequence). The CDR3 consists of 15 residues. CDR3 amino acids: CSAPTASGSRDEQFF.